This T cell receptor beta chain was identified during a study of blood T cell repertoires in COVID-19. For the study at large: Whether acute or convalescent, the COVID-19 samples came from the United States, Italy and Spain.

The germline V and J ends were trimmed by 7 bases and 3 bases, with 13 bases remaining between them. Germline values: CDR1 MNHEY, CDR2 SVGAGI. This CDR3 is built from 15 residues. Only in-frame clones appear in the TCRdb table, and some are missing; sequencing was by immunoSEQ multiplex PCR. Of 650,000 to 800,000 clones listed, around 90% are singletons. V is TRBV6-5 and J is TRBJ2-6; D is uncertain. The sequence came from a woman aged 18 to 35 with acute or convalescent COVID-19. Sequenced: peripheral blood. The CDR3 nucleotides are TGTGCCAGCACCCTGAATGTAGTTGGGGCCAACGTCCTGACTTTC. It specifies CASTLNVVGANVLTF.